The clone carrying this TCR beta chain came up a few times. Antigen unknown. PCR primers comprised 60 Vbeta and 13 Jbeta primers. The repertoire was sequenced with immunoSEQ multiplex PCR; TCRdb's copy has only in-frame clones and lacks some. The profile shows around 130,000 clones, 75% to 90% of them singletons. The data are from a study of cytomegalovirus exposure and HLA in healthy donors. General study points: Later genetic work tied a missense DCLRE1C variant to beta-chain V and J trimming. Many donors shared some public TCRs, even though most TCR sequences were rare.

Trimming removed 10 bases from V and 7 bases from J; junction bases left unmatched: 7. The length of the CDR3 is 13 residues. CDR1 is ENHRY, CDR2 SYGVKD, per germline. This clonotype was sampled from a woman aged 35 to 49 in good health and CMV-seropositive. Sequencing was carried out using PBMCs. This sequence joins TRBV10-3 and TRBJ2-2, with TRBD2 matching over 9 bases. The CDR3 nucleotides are TGTGCCACACAGGGGCGGGAGGGCGGGGAGCTGTTTTTT. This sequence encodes CATQGREGGELFF.